This T cell receptor (beta chain) was sequenced for a study of shared clonotypes between healthy human individuals. Assay runs were performed at deep level. Using immunoSEQ multiplex PCR, the repertoire was profiled, and TCRdb retains in-frame clones only, with some absent. The sample gives some 500,000 clones, around 77% of which show up once; more than 10% is in the top ten. The V and J ends lost 0 bases and 5 bases, in that order; junction bases with no gene match: 8. CDR1 is SGDLS, CDR2 YYNGEE, per germline. This CDR3 spans 15 amino acids. For unsorted samples, genomic DNA was extracted from tens of millions of PBMCs.

The receptor's source is a woman aged 40 to 50 in good health. Some clones in this sample may be carry-over from other donors' samples. Sequenced input: PBMCs. This rearrangement joins TRBV9 to TRBJ2-7, with 7 bases matching TRBD2. CDR3 bases: TGTGCCAGCAGCGTAGATGGGAGGGAGTGGGACGAGCAGTACTTC. As protein: CASSVDGREWDEQYF.